This T cell receptor beta chain was documented in a study of T cell responses to AZD1222 COVID-19 vaccine. The CDR3 contains 14 residues. The germline V and J ends were trimmed by 0 bases and 9 bases, with 14 bases remaining between them. The germline CDR1 and CDR2 sequences are SGHTA and FQGNSA. The method was immunoSEQ multiplex PCR; TCRdb's version includes in-frame clones alone and lacks a portion of them. Of about 160,000 clones in the sample, about 91% were seen once. The chain employs TRBV7-2 and TRBJ1-2; D perhaps matches TRBD1 (6 bases). The specimen was peripheral blood, collected on day 0 of AZD1222 vaccination. The receptor's source is an adult in good health. CDR3 nucleotide sequence: TGTGCCAGCAGCTTAGCGCTTGGGGGCAGAAGCTACACCTTC. Amino acids: CASSLALGGRSYTF.